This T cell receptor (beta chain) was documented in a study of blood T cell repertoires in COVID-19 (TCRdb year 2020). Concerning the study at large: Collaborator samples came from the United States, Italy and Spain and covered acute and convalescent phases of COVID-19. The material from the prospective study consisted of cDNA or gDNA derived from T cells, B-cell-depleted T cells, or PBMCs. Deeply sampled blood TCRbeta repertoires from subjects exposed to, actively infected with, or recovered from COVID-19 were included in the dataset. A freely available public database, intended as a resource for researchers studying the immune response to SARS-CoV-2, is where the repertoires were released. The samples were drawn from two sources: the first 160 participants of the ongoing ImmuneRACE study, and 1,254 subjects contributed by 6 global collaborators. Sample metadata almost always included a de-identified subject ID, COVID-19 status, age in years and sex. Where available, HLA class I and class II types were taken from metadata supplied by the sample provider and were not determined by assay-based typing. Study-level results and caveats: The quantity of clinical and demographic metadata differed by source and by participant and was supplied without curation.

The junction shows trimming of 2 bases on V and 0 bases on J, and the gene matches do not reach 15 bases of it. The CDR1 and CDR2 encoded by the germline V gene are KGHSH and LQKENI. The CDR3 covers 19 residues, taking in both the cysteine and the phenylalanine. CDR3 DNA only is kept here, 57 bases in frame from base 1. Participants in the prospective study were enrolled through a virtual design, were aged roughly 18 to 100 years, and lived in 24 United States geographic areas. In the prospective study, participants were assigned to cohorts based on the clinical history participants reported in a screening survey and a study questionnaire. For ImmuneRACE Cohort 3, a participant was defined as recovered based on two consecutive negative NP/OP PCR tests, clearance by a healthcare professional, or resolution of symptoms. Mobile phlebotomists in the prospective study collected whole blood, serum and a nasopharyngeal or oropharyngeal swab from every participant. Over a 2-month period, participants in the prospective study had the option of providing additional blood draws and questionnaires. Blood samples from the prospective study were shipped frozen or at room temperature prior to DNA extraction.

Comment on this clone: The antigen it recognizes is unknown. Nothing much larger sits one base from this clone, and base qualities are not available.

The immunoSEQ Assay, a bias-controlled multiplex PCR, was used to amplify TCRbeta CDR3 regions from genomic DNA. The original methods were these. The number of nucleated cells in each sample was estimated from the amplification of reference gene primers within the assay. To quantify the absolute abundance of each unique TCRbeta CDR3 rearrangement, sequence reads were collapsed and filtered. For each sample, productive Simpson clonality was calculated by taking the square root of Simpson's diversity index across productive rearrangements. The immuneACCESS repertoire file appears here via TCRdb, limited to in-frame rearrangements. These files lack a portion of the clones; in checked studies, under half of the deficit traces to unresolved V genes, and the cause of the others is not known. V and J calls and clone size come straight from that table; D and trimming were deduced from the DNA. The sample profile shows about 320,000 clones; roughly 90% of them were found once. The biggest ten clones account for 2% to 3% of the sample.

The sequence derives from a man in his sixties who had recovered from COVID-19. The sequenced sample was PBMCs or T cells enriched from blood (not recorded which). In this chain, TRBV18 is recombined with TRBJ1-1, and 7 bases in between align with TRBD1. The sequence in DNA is TGTGCCAGCTCACCATCCGGCGGAGGGGGCCGTAGTCTGAACACTGAAGCTTTCTTT. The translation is CASSPSGGGGRSLNTEAFF.